The 3 T cell receptor beta chains presented below share a single source sample, sequenced in a study of PD-L1 blockade in urothelial cancer. Profiling relied on immunoSEQ multiplex PCR, and the TCRdb table lists in-frame clones only, not all of them. The sample holds about 45,000 clones, roughly four fifths seen once. Time point of the sample: peripheral blood 6 weeks after treatment start. The sequencing used PBMCs, collected around atezolizumab (anti-PD-L1) treatment. All receptors derive from a man in his 60s with urothelial cancer.

V usage is TRBV11-2 and J usage is TRBJ2-1, with 7 bases matching TRBD1. This CDR3 is built from 16 residues. V shed 5 bases, J shed 8 bases, and the junction held 15 bases outside the gene matches. Germline V gene sequence: CDR1 SGHAT, CDR2 FQNNGV. The CDR3 sequence: CASSPGPTGLRDEQFF. In nucleotides, the CDR3 is TGTGCCAGCAGCCCAGGCCCGACAGGGCTTAGGGATGAGCAGTTCTTC.

DNA of the CDR3: TGTGCCAGCAGTTTTTTAGGGGGCTTCCCCTACGAGCAGTACTTC. Amino acids: CASSFLGGFPYEQYF. The chain employs TRBV28 and TRBJ2-7, with 7 bases aligning to TRBD1. CDR1 is MDHEN, CDR2 SYDVKM, per germline. V trimming: 3 bases; J trimming: 2 bases; junction bases outside the gene matches: 7. CDR3 length equals 15 residues.

The rearrangement uses TRBV19 and TRBJ1-2, with D possibly being TRBD1 (5 bases). V was shortened by 5 bases and J by 2 bases, with 15 bases between the two germline ends. The CDR3 spans 15 residues. Germline assignment: CDR1 LNHDA and CDR2 SQIVND (reference sequence). CDR3 region: CASSPFGDSNYGYTF. CDR3 nucleotides: TGTGCCAGTAGTCCCTTTGGGGACTCAAACTATGGCTACACCTTC.